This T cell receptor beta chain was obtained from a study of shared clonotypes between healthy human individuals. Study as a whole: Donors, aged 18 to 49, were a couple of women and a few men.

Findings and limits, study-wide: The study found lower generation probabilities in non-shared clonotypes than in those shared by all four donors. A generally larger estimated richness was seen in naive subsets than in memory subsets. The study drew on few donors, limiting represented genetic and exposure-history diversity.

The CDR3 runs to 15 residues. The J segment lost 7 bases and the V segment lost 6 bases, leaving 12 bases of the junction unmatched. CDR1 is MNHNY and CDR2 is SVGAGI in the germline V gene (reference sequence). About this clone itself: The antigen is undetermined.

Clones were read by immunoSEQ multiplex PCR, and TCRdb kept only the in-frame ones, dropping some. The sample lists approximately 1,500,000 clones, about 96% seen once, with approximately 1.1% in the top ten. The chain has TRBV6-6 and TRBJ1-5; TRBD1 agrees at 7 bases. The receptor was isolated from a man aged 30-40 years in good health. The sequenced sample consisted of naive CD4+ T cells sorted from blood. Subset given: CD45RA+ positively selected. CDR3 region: CASRWDRMGDQPQHF. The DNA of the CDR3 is TGTGCCAGCAGGTGGGACAGAATGGGAGACCAGCCCCAGCATTTT.